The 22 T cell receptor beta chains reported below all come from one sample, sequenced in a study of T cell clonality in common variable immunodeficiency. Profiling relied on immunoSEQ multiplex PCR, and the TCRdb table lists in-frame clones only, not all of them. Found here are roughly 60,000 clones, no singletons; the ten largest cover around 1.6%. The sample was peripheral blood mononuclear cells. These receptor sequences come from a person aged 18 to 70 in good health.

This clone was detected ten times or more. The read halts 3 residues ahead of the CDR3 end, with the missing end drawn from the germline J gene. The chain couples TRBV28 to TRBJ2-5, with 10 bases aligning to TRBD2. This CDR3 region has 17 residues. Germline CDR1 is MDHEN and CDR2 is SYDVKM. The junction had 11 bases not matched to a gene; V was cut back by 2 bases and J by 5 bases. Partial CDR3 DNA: TGTGCCAGCAGTTTAGGACTAGCGGTTCCGGAGGGGGAGACC. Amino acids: CASSLGLAVPEGET. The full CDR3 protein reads CASSLGLAVPEGETQYF.

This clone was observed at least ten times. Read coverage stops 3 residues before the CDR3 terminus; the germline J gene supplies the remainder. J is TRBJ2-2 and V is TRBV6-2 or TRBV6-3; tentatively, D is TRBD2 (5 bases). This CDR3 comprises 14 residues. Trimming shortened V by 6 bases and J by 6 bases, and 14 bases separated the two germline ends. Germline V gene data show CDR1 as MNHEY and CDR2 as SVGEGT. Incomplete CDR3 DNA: TGTGCCAGCAGGTCTTCCACTAGTCCCGGGGAG. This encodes CASRSSTSPGE. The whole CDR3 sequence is CASRSSTSPGELFF.

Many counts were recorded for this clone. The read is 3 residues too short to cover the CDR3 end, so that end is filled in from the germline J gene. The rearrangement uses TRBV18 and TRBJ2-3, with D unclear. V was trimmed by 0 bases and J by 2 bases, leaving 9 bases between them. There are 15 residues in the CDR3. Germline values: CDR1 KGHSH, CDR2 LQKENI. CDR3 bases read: TGTGCCAGCTCACCACCTCACCGAGCCACAGATACG. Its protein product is CASSPPHRATDT. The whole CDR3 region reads CASSPPHRATDTQYF. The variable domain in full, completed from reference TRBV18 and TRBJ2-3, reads NAGVMQNPRHLVRRRGQEARLRCSPMKGHSHVYWYRQLPEEGLKFMVYLQKENIIDESGMPKERFSAEFPKEGPSILRIQQVVRGDSAAYFCASSPPHRATDTQYFGPGTRLTVL.

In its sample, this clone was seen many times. CDR3: CASSLYQGVTGELFF. Partial CDR3 DNA: TGTGCCAGCAGTTTATATCAGGGTGTGACCGGGGAG. The rearrangement links TRBV28 to TRBJ2-2; tentatively, D is TRBD1 (5 bases). Read coverage stops 3 residues before the CDR3 terminus; the germline J gene supplies the remainder. The germline V and J ends were trimmed by 1 base and 5 bases, with 11 bases remaining between them. Looked up from germline, CDR1 is MDHEN and CDR2 is SYDVKM. CDR3 length equals 15 residues.

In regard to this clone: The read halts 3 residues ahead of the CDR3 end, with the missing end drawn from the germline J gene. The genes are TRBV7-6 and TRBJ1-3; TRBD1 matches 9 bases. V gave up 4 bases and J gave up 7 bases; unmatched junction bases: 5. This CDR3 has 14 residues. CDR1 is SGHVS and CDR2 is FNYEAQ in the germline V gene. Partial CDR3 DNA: TGTGCCAGCAGCTACAGAGGGACAGGGAACACC. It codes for CASSYRGTGNT. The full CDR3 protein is CASSYRGTGNTIYF.

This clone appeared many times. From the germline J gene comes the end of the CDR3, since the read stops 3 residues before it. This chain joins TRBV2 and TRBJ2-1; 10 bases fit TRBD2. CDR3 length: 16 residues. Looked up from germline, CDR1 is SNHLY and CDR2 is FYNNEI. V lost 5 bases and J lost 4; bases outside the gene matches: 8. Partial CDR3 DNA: TGTGCCAGCAGTCACCCGGGACTAGCGCCATACAATGAG. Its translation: CASSHPGLAPYNE. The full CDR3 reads CASSHPGLAPYNEQFF.

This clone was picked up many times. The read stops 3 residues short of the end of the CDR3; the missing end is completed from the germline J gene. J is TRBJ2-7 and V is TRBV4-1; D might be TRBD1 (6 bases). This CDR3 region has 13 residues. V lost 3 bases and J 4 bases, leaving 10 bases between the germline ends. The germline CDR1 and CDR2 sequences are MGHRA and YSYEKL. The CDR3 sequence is CASSQGDTYEQYF. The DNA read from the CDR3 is TGCGCCAGCAGCCAGGGGGACACTTACGAG.

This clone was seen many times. The part of the CDR3 DNA that was read is TGTGCCAGCAGTTCCCTGGGGCCGGCCACTTATGGC. It yields the protein CASSSLGPATYG. The entire CDR3 sequence reads CASSSLGPATYGYTF. The chain couples TRBV27 to TRBJ1-2, with D maybe TRBD1 (5 bases). The sequenced fragment ends 3 residues before the CDR3 boundary, so the rest is inferred from the germline J gene. Trimming removed 4 bases at V and 5 bases at J, with 17 bases between. CDR3 size: 15 residues. Germline values: CDR1 MNHEY, CDR2 SMNVEV (reference sequence).

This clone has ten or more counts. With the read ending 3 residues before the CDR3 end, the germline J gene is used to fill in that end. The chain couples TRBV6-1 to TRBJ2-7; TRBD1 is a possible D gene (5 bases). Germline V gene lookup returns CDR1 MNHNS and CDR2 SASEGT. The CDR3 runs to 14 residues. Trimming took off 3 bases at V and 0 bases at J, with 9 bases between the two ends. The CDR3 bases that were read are TGTGCCAGCAGTGAGGACATACGCTCCTACGAG. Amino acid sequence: CASSEDIRSYE. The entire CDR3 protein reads CASSEDIRSYEQYF.

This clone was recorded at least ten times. The covered CDR3 bases are TGTGCCAGCTCACCACCCGCGACAGGGGCGGGGTACACTGAA. Translated, it gives CASSPPATGAGYTE. The entire CDR3 is CASSPPATGAGYTEAFF. This chain uses TRBV18 with TRBJ1-1; 8 nucleotides align to TRBD1. The read is 3 residues too short to cover the CDR3 end, so that end is filled in from the germline J gene. The J segment lost 3 bases and the V segment lost 0 bases, leaving 9 bases of the junction unmatched. The CDR3 has 17 residues. CDR1 is KGHSH, CDR2 LQKENI, per germline.

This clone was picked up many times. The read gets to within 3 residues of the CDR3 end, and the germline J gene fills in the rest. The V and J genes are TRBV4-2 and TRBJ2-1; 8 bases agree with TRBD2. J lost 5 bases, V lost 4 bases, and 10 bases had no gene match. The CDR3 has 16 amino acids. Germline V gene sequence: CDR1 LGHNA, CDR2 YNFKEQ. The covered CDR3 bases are TGTGCCAGCAGCCCCCACCGGCTAGCGGGCAACAATGAG. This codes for CASSPHRLAGNNE. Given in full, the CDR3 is CASSPHRLAGNNEQFF.

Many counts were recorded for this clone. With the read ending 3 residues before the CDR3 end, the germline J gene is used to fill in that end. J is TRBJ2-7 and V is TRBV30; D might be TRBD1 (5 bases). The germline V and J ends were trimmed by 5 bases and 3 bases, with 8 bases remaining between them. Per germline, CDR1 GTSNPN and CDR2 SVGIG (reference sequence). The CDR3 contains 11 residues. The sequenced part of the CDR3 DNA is TGTGCCTGGGGCCAGGGCTACGAG. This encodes CAWGQGYE. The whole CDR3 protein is CAWGQGYEQYF.

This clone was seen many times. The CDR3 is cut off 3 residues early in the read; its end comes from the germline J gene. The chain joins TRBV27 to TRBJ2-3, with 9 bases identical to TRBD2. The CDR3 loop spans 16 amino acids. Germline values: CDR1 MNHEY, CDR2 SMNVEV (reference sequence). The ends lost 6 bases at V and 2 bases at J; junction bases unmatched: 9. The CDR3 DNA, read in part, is TGTGCCAGCAGAAAGGGGAGGACTAGCGTCACAGATACG. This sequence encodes CASRKGRTSVTDT. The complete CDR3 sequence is CASRKGRTSVTDTQYF.

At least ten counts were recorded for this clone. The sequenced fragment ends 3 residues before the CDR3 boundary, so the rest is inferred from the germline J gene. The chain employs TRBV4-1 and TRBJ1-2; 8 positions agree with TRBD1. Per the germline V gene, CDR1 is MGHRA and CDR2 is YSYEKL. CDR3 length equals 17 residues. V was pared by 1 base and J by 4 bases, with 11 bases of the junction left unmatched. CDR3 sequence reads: CASSQVGTGSPSYGYTF. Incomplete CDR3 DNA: TGCGCCAGCAGCCAAGTAGGGACAGGTAGTCCTAGCTATGGC.

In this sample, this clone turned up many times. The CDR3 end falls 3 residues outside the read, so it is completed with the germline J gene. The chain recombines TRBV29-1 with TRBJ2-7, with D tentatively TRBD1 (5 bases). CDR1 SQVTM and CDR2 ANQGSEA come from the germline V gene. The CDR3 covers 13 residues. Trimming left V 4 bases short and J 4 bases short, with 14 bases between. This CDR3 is CSVGLQESYEQYF. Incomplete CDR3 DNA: TGCAGCGTTGGCCTACAGGAATCGTACGAG.

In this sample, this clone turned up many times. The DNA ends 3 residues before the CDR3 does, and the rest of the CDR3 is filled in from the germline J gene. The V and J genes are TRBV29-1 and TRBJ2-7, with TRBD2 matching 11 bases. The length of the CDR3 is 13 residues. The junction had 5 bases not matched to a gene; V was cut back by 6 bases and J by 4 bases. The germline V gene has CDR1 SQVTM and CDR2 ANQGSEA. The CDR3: CSVVAGGRYEQYF. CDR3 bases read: TGCAGCGTAGTAGCGGGAGGGCGATACGAG.

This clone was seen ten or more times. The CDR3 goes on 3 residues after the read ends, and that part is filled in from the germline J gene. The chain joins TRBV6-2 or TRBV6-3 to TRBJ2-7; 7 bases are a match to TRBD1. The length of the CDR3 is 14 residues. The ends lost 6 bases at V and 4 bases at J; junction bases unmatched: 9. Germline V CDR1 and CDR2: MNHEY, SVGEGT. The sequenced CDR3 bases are TGTGCCAGCAGCTCGACAGGGTACAAGTACGAG. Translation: CASSSTGYKYE. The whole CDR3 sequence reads CASSSTGYKYEQYF.

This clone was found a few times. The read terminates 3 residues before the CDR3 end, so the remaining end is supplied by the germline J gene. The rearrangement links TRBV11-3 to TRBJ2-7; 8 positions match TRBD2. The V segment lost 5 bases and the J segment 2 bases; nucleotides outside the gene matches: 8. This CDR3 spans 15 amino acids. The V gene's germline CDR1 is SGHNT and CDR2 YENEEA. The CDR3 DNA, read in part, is TGTGCCAGCAGCACCGGACTAGCTGGGACCTACGAG. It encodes CASSTGLAGTYE. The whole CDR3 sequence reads CASSTGLAGTYEQYF.

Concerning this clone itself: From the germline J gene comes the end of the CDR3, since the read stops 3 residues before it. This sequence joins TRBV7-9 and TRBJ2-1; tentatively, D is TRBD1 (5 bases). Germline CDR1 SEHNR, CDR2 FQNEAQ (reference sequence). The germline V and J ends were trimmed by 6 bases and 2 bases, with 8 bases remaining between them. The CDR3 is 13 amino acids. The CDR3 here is CASSKGPYNEQFF. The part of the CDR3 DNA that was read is TGTGCCAGCAGTAAGGGGCCCTACAATGAG.

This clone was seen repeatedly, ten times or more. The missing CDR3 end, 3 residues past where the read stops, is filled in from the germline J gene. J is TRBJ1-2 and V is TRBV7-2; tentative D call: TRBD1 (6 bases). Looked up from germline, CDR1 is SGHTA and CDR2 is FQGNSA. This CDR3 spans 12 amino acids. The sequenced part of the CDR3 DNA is TGTGCCAGCACTACGACAGGAAAGGGC. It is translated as CASTTTGKG. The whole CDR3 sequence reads CASTTTGKGYTF.

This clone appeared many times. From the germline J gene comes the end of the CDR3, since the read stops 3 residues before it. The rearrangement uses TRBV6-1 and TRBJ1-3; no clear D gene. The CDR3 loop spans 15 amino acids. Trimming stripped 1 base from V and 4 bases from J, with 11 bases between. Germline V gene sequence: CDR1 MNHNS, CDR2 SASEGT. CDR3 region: CASSEVRGLGNTIYF. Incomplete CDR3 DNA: TGTGCCAGCAGTGAAGTGCGAGGGCTCGGAAACACC.

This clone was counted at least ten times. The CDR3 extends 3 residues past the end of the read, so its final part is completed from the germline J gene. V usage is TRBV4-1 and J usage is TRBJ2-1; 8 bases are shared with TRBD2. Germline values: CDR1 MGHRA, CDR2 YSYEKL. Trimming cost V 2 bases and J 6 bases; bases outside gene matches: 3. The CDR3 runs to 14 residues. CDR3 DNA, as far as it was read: TGCGCCAGCAGCCAACCTACTAGCGGCAATGAG. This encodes CASSQPTSGNE. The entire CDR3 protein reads CASSQPTSGNEQFF.